These T cell receptor beta chains were read from a single sample in a study of cytotoxic CD8 clonotypes in ibrutinib-treated CLL. Produced via immunoSEQ multiplex PCR; TCRdb's table is partial and in-frame only. The data hold fewer than 70,000 clones, with less than 75% observed a single time. The starting material was PBMCs, obtained after 12 months of ibrutinib treatment. The receptors derive from a human donor with chronic lymphocytic leukemia. Both conserved end residues are part of each CDR3. The order of the fields is J gene, clone size, V gene, D gene, CDR3 DNA, CDR3 protein. D genes are given only for firm matches. A clone size is listed for some rows: how often the clone was seen (once, few, many), or a class if it is expanded.

>TRBJ1-2|.|TRBV6-5|TRBD1
TGTGCCAGCAGTTACGTAGGTGGACAGGGTTTTGGCTACACCTTC
CASSYVGGQGFGYTF
>TRBJ2-7|.|TRBV29-1|TRBD1
TGCAGCGTTGAAGGGGGGACAGGGGGCTACGAGCAGTACTTC
CSVEGGTGGYEQYF
>TRBJ1-5|.|TRBV7-9|.
TGTGCCAGCAGCTTATTATTCGCCCGGTCCCAGCATTTT
CASSLLFARSQHF
>TRBJ2-1|.|TRBV5-1|TRBD2
TGCGCCAGCAGCTTGGGCCTAGCGGGAGTTCTTGAGCAGTTCTTC
CASSLGLAGVLEQFF
>TRBJ2-1|few|TRBV5-4|.
TGTGCCAGCAGCCCGGCCGTCGGGCGGACCTACAATGAGCAGTTCTTC
CASSPAVGRTYNEQFF
>TRBJ1-5|.|TRBV19|TRBD1
TGTGCCAGTAGTATTGTCAGGGGGCGTAATCAGCCCCAGCATTTT
CASSIVRGRNQPQHF
>TRBJ2-1|.|TRBV11-2|.
TGTGCCAGCAGCTTGGGGGGGCTACTGTCGGAGCAGTTCTTC
CASSLGGLLSEQFF
>TRBJ2-3|.|TRBV19|.
TGTGCCAGTAGTTTCGACGGGAACTCTGGCACAGATACGCAGTATTTT
CASSFDGNSGTDTQYF
>TRBJ2-5|.|TRBV6-5|.
TGTGCCAGCAGTTACAGAGGGGGCCAAGAGACCCAGTACTTC
CASSYRGGQETQYF
>TRBJ1-4|.|TRBV4-2|TRBD1
TGTGCCAGCAGCCGCTCGACAGGGTTGGGCACTAATGAAAAACTGTTTTTT
CASSRSTGLGTNEKLFF
>TRBJ1-1|.|TRBV15|.
TGTGCCACCAGCAGAGATAAGGGCAGACCTGAAGCTTTCTTT
CATSRDKGRPEAFF
>TRBJ2-1|.|TRBV15|.
TGTGCCACCAGCAGAGATCCCCTTTCCGCTGAGCAGTTCTTC
CATSRDPLSAEQFF
>TRBJ2-1|.|TRBV10-3|TRBD2
TGTGCCATCAGTAAGCGGGAGTCCCACAATGAGCAGTTCTTC
CAISKRESHNEQFF
>TRBJ1-1|.|TRBV2|TRBD1
TGTGCCACCATAAAGGACAGGGGGGACACTGAAGCTTTCTTT
CATIKDRGDTEAFF
>TRBJ2-5|.|TRBV30|.
TGTGCCTGGAGTGTAGGGGGAGGAGGAGAGACCCAGTACTTC
CAWSVGGGGETQYF
>TRBJ2-5|.|TRBV21-1|.
TGTGCCAGCAGTAGCGGACAGCAAGAGACCCAGTACTTC
CASSSGQQETQYF
>TRBJ2-3|.|TRBV6-5|.
TGTGCCAGCAGTTACTATGGGACACCGGCAGATACGCAGTATTTT
CASSYYGTPADTQYF
>TRBJ2-1|few|TRBV11-2|.
TGTGCCAGCAGCCAAGAGGTAATGCTAGCTGATTTCCACAATGAGCAGTTCTTC
CASSQEVMLADFHNEQFF
>TRBJ2-7|.|TRBV20-1|.
TGCAGTGCTAGGGGCCTATACGAGCAGTACTTC
CSARGLYEQYF
>TRBJ2-3|.|TRBV30|TRBD2
TGTGCCTGGAGTAAAGGGGGACTAGCGGGAGTGGATACGCAGTATTTT
CAWSKGGLAGVDTQYF